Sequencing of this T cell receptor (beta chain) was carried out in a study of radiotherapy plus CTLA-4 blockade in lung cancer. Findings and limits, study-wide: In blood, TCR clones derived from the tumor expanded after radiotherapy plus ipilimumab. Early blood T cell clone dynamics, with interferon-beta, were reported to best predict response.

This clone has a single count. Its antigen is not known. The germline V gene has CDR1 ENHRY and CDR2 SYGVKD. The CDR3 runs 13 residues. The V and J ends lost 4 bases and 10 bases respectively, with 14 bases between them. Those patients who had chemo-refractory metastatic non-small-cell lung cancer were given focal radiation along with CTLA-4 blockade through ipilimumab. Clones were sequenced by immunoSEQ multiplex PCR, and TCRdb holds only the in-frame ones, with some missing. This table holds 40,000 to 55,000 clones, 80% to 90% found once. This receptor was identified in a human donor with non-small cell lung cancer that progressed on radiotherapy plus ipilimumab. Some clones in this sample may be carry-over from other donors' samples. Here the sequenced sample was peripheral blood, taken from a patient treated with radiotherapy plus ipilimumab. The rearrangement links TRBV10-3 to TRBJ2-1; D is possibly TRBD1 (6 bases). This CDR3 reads CAISGSGAREQFF. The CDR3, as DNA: TGTGCCATCAGTGGCTCAGGGGCGAGGGAGCAGTTCTTC.